The 25 T cell receptor beta chains given below trace back to one sample, sequenced in a study of OX40 agonist ivuxolimab in advanced cancers. This table comes from immunoSEQ multiplex PCR, and its TCRdb copy is limited to in-frame clones, with some not included. The sample has roughly 110,000 clones, 80% to 95% seen once. The specimen comprised CD4+ or CD8+ T cells sorted from blood, sampled in a trial of the OX40 agonist ivuxolimab. These TCRs come from an adult with an advanced solid tumor such as melanoma, head and neck, liver or kidney cancer.

The J gene is TRBJ1-3, the V gene TRBV19, with D unclear. The CDR3 runs to 15 residues. Trimming removed 4 bases at V and 0 bases at J, with 10 bases between. The V gene's germline CDR1 is LNHDA and CDR2 SQIVND (reference sequence). CDR3 sequence reads: CASSRNGDSGNTIYF. The CDR3 region has the DNA TGTGCCAGTAGTAGGAACGGGGACTCTGGAAACACCATATATTTT.

This clone was found a few times. The gene calls are TRBV2 and TRBJ1-5, with a tentative D call TRBD1 (5 bases). The germline V and J ends were trimmed by 2 bases and 6 bases, with 11 bases remaining between them. Germline-derived CDR1 and CDR2 are SNHLY and FYNNEI. The CDR3 consists of 14 residues. The CDR3 is CASSENAGSQPQHF. CDR3 DNA: TGTGCCAGCAGTGAAAACGCAGGGTCTCAGCCCCAGCATTTT.

The chain carries TRBV11-3 and TRBJ2-1; 7 bases line up with TRBD2. The V segment lost 6 bases and the J segment 5 bases; nucleotides outside the gene matches: 10. Per the germline V gene, CDR1 is SGHNT and CDR2 is YENEEA. The CDR3 runs 15 residues. The DNA of the CDR3 is TGTGCCAGCAGTCGCTCGGGGGGTACGGACAATGAGCAGTTCTTC. The encoded protein is CASSRSGGTDNEQFF.

The chain is built from TRBV18 and TRBJ2-2; D call uncertain. Trimming took off 2 bases at V and 0 bases at J, with 7 bases between the two ends. This CDR3 is 15 amino acids long. Germline V lookup: CDR1 KGHSH, CDR2 LQKENI. This chain's CDR3 is CASSPGHANTGELFF. The CDR3 DNA sequence: TGTGCCAGCTCACCAGGGCACGCGAACACCGGGGAGCTGTTTTTT.

This clone was seen a handful of times. This chain uses TRBV5-6 with TRBJ1-4; D uncertain. Trimming stripped 4 bases from V and 8 bases from J, with 6 bases between. The CDR3 runs to 11 residues. Germline CDR1 and CDR2: SGHDT and YYEEEE. The CDR3 nucleotides read TGTGCCAGCAGCCGGGAAGAAAAACTGTTTTTT. Translation gives CASSREEKLFF. Looking up the rest from reference TRBV5-6 and TRBJ1-4 gives the full variable domain: DAGVTQSPTHLIKTRGQQVTLRCSPKSGHDTVSWYQQALGQGPQFIFQYYEEEERQRGNFPDRFSGHQFPNYSSELNVNALLLGDSALYLCASSREEKLFFGSGTQLSVL.

The chain is built from TRBV10-1 and TRBJ2-3; D is possibly TRBD2 (7 bases). Germline V lookup: CDR1 WNHNN, CDR2 SYGVQD (reference sequence). The V gene lost 3 bases and the J gene lost 4 bases, with 11 bases spanning the gap. The CDR3 consists of 14 residues. The CDR3 protein is CASSDAGGPDTQYF. DNA for the CDR3: TGCGCCAGCAGTGACGCCGGGGGGCCAGATACGCAGTATTTT.

The V gene is TRBV2, the J gene TRBJ1-1; D remains unclear. Trimming removed 7 bases at V and 1 base at J, with 4 bases between. Germline-derived CDR1 and CDR2 are SNHLY and FYNNEI. The CDR3 is 11 amino acids. CDR3 loop: CASTTNTEAFF. The CDR3 DNA is TGTGCCAGCACCACGAACACTGAAGCTTTCTTT.

The chain combines TRBV10-3 with TRBJ2-7; 9 bases agree with TRBD2. Trimming took 2 bases from V and 2 from J; bases not matched to a gene: 4. The CDR3 runs to 15 residues. Germline loops: CDR1 ENHRY, CDR2 SYGVKD. The CDR3, as DNA: TGTGCCATCAGTGAGCCGGGCGGGGGGGCCTACGAGCAGTACTTC. Protein sequence: CAISEPGGGAYEQYF.

This chain uses TRBV9 with TRBJ1-2; 7 bases are shared with TRBD1. V shed 2 bases, J shed 5 bases, and the junction held 9 bases outside the gene matches. CDR1 is SGDLS, CDR2 YYNGEE, per germline. The CDR3 extends over 15 amino acids. CDR3: CASSVTGTELYGYTF. The CDR3 DNA follows: TGTGCCAGCAGCGTGACCGGGACAGAACTTTATGGCTACACCTTC. Together with reference TRBV9 and TRBJ1-2, the CDR3 gives the full variable domain: DSGVTQTPKHLITATGQRVTLRCSPRSGDLSVYWYQQSLDQGLQFLIQYYNGEERAKGNILERFSAQQFPDLHSELNLSSLELGDSALYFCASSVTGTELYGYTFGSGTRLTVV.

The chain has TRBV28 and TRBJ1-2, with no clear D. This CDR3 is 15 amino acids long. Germline V lookup: CDR1 MDHEN, CDR2 SYDVKM. V was pared by 1 base and J by 4 bases, with 13 bases between. The CDR3 reads CASSLSPRVGYGYTF. CDR3 DNA: TGTGCCAGCAGTTTATCTCCCCGGGTAGGCTATGGCTACACCTTC.

This clone came up once. The chain carries TRBV27 and TRBJ2-2; D perhaps matches TRBD1 (5 bases). Trimming removed 2 bases from V and 3 bases from J, with 7 bases in between. Germline-derived CDR1 and CDR2 are MNHEY and SMNVEV (reference sequence). The CDR3 loop spans 14 amino acids. CDR3 loop: CASSLKGDTGELFF. CDR3 bases: TGTGCCAGCAGTTTAAAAGGGGACACCGGGGAGCTGTTTTTT.

This clone appeared once. The chain is built from TRBV6-1 and TRBJ2-6; 9 nucleotides line up with TRBD1. The CDR3 runs 18 residues. CDR1 and CDR2 from the germline V gene are MNHNS and SASEGT. Unmatched junction bases numbered 11, after V lost 4 bases and J lost 4 bases. The CDR3 spells CASSARDRVREGANVLTF. CDR3 nucleotides: TGTGCCAGCAGTGCCCGGGACAGGGTACGTGAGGGGGCCAACGTCCTGACTTTC.

The rearrangement joins TRBV19 to TRBJ1-5; no firm D call. V lost 5 bases and J 2 bases, leaving 19 bases between the germline ends. The CDR3 spans 17 residues. Germline CDR1 reads LNHDA; CDR2 reads SQIVND (reference sequence). The CDR3 sequence is CASSLYSSDGRNQPQHF. The CDR3 coding sequence is TGTGCCAGTAGTCTGTATTCTTCAGACGGACGCAATCAGCCCCAGCATTTT. Full variable domain (outside the CDR3, taken from reference TRBV19 and TRBJ1-5): DGGITQSPKYLFRKEGQNVTLSCEQNLNHDAMYWYRQDPGQGLRLIYYSQIVNDFQKGDIAEGYSVSREKKESFPLTVTSAQKNPTAFYLCASSLYSSDGRNQPQHFGDGTRLSIL.

The chain is built from TRBV27 and TRBJ2-7; TRBD1 might be the D (6 bases). CDR3 length equals 15 residues. Germline assignment: CDR1 MNHEY and CDR2 SMNVEV (reference sequence). The ends were cut back, 4 bases at V and 0 bases at J, with 13 bases in the middle. The CDR3 protein is CASSSQGSSSYEQYF. In DNA, the CDR3 is TGTGCCAGCAGTTCACAGGGCTCTAGCTCCTACGAGCAGTACTTC.

The chain recombines TRBV10-3 with TRBJ2-1; 8 nucleotides align to TRBD2. V was pared by 5 bases and J by 9 bases, with 12 bases of the junction left unmatched. The length of the CDR3 is 15 residues. Germline-derived CDR1 and CDR2 are ENHRY and SYGVKD. The DNA for the CDR3 is TGTGCCATCAGTCACCTCCGACTAGCGTTGGGTGAGCAGTTCTTC. Translation gives CAISHLRLALGEQFF.

The chain carries TRBV18 and TRBJ2-1, with D perhaps TRBD2 (6 bases). The germline V gene encodes CDR1 KGHSH and CDR2 LQKENI. This CDR3 has 14 residues. Trimming cost V 3 bases and J 1 base, with 7 bases left between them. As DNA, the CDR3 is TGTGCCAGCTCACCCGGGACTTCCTACAATGAGCAGTTCTTC. Translating gives CASSPGTSYNEQFF.

The chain links TRBV18 to TRBJ1-5; D not resolved. The ends were cut back, 2 bases at V and 7 bases at J, with 18 bases in the middle. Germline V gene lookup returns CDR1 KGHSH and CDR2 LQKENI. The CDR3 sequence is 16 residues long. The CDR3 spells CASSPIRIEGRQPQHF. The CDR3 coding sequence is TGTGCCAGCTCACCAATTCGTATTGAGGGTAGGCAGCCCCAGCATTTT.

V usage is TRBV10-3 and J usage is TRBJ2-2, with 10 bases matching TRBD2. Germline V lookup: CDR1 ENHRY, CDR2 SYGVKD. The CDR3 covers 16 residues. V lost 4 bases, J lost 2 bases, and 4 bases stayed unmatched. The CDR3 DNA sequence: TGTGCCATCAGTGCGGGGACTAGCGAAAACACCGGGGAGCTGTTTTTT. Amino acids: CAISAGTSENTGELFF.

The chain uses TRBV7-6 and TRBJ1-4; TRBD1 aligns across 8 bases. V lost 5 bases and J lost 4; bases outside the gene matches: 3. The CDR3 extends over 14 amino acids. Germline CDR1 reads SGHVS; CDR2 reads FNYEAQ. The CDR3 region has the DNA TGTGCCAGCAGCAGGACAGGGCGTAATGAAAAACTGTTTTTT. Amino acids: CASSRTGRNEKLFF.

The chain carries TRBV2 and TRBJ2-2, with D perhaps TRBD1 (6 bases). The V gene lost 4 bases and the J gene lost 0 bases, with 12 bases spanning the gap. CDR3 length: 16 residues. Germline lookup yields CDR1 SNHLY and CDR2 FYNNEI. CDR3 in DNA: TGTGCCAGCAGTGTTGTCACAGGGACGAACACCGGGGAGCTGTTTTTT. Protein sequence: CASSVVTGTNTGELFF.

Points on this clone: This CDR3 is also generated by other DNA sequences in the sample. This chain uses TRBV27 with TRBJ2-7; 8 bases agree with TRBD1. The CDR3 has 14 amino acids. Germline V gene sequence: CDR1 MNHEY, CDR2 SMNVEV (reference sequence). V shed 6 bases, J shed 5 bases, and the junction held 9 bases outside the gene matches. CDR3 coding DNA: TGTGCCAGCAGCACACAGGGGGAAGGGCACGAGCAGTACTTC. Translation: CASSTQGEGHEQYF.

The chain employs TRBV2 and TRBJ2-1; 12 bases are shared with TRBD1. CDR1 is SNHLY and CDR2 is FYNNEI in the germline V gene. This CDR3 is built from 15 residues. Germline trimming cut 6 bases from V and 7 bases from J; bases unmatched to any gene: 7. The CDR3 DNA is TGTGCCAGCAGCGCGGGACAGGGGGCGAGGAATGAGCAGTTCTTC. It encodes CASSAGQGARNEQFF. The full variable domain, its missing parts supplied by reference TRBV2 and TRBJ2-1, is EPEVTQTPSHQVTQMGQEVILRCVPISNHLYFYWYRQILGQKVEFLVSFYNNEISEKSEIFDDQFSVERPDGSNFTLKIRSTKLEDSAMYFCASSAGQGARNEQFFGPGTRLTVL.

V and J are TRBV6-1 and TRBJ1-2, with a weak D call TRBD1 (5 bases). Per germline, CDR1 MNHNS and CDR2 SASEGT. The CDR3 loop spans 13 amino acids. The V and J ends lost 3 bases and 5 bases respectively, with 10 bases between them. The CDR3 DNA reads as TGTGCCAGCAGTGATTTGGGGGGATATGGCTACACCTTC. Protein product: CASSDLGGYGYTF.

The chain couples TRBV10-3 to TRBJ1-3; D unresolved. The CDR3 covers 14 residues. V dropped 2 bases and J dropped 2 bases, with 7 bases sitting between them. Germline assignment: CDR1 ENHRY and CDR2 SYGVKD. CDR3 DNA sequence: TGTGCCATCAGTGAGACTATGCCTGGAAACACCATATATTTT. Translating it yields CAISETMPGNTIYF.

This chain links TRBV28 with TRBJ1-3; D possibly corresponds to TRBD1 (6 bases). The V end lost 8 bases, the J end lost 3 bases, and 14 bases lay between the germline ends. The germline gives CDR1 MDHEN, CDR2 SYDVKM. CDR3 size: 14 residues. Here the CDR3 reads CASERGAGGNTIYF. In nucleotides, the CDR3 is TGTGCCAGCGAACGGGGGGCTGGTGGAAACACCATATATTTT. The variable domain in full, completed from reference TRBV28 and TRBJ1-3, reads DVKVTQSSRYLVKRTGEKVFLECVQDMDHENMFWYRQDPGLGLRLIYFSYDVKMKEKGDIPEGYSVSREKKERFSLILESASTNQTSMYLCASERGAGGNTIYFGEGSWLTVV.